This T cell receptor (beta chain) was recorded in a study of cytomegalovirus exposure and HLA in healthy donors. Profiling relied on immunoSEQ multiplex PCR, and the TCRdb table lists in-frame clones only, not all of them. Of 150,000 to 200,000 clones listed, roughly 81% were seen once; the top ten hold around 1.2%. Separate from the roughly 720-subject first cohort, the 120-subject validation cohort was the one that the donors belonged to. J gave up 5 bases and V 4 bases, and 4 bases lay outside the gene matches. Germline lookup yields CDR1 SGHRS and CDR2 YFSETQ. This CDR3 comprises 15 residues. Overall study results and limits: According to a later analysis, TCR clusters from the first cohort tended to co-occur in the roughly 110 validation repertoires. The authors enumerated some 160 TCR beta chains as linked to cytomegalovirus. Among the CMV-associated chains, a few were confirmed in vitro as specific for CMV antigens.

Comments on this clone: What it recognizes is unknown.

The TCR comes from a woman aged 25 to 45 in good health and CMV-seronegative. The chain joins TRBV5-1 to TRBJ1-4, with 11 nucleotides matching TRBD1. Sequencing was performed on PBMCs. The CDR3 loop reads CASSTDRGRNEKLFF. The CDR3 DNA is TGCGCCAGCAGCACGGACAGGGGGCGGAATGAAAAACTGTTTTTT.